Below, one T cell receptor beta chain is given with its context. Its antigen is still unknown. Each donor was nominally healthy when sampled (though unrecorded immune exposures were likely). The sample is drawn from a study of cytomegalovirus exposure and HLA in healthy donors. Notes on the study in general: In a later analysis, at a false discovery rate of 0.05, fewer than 20,000 TCR beta sequences were associated with HLA alleles. What a later analysis showed was that several of the most significant clusters appeared linked to common viral pathogens. DRB1 had the most TCR associations and HLA-C the fewest, a later analysis found, with rates varying by HLA locus.

With 60 Vbeta and 13 Jbeta primers, the PCR was carried out. Using immunoSEQ multiplex PCR, the repertoire was profiled, and TCRdb retains in-frame clones only, with some absent. Of 110,000 or so clones listed, approximately 80% are singletons. Germline trimming cut 5 bases from V and 5 bases from J; bases unmatched to any gene: 15. The germline CDR1 and CDR2 sequences are SGHVS and FQNEAQ. This CDR3 spans 18 amino acids. Source material: PBMCs. This TCR came from a man in his forties or fifties in good health and CMV-seropositive. The chain links TRBV7-8 to TRBJ2-5; TRBD2 matches at 12 bases. CDR3 bases: TGTGCCAGCAGCCTATGGACTAGCGGGGCCGGTCCACGGGAGACCCAGTACTTC. Its protein is CASSLWTSGAGPRETQYF.